These 14 T cell receptor beta chains came from one sample sequenced in a study of T cells expressing NK-cell markers (dated by TCRdb to 2018 to 2020). The method behind the library was 5' RACE. TCRdb lists the instrument as Illumina HiSeq 2000. After the reads were reprocessed by TCRdb, one entry was made per CDR3 protein sequence, with no DNA. This sample's clone table shows roughly 380,000 distinct CDR3 sequences. 5.2% of the sample is held by the ten biggest clonotypes. Sequencing was performed on blood T cells: a sorted CD56 or NKG2C T cell subset, CD4+ or CD8+ T cells, or bulk PBMC T cells (not recorded which). These receptors came from a man between 18 and 69 years old in good health.

The chain links TRBV7-9 to TRBJ2-4; the D call from TCRdb, TRBD1, cannot be confirmed without DNA. The V gene's germline CDR1 is SEHNR and CDR2 FQNEAQ (reference sequence). The CDR3 has 17 amino acids. CDR3: CASSHPRSRGHKNIQYF.

The rearrangement uses TRBV20-1 and TRBJ1-6; TCRdb selects TRBD1, and the lack of DNA leaves this call unchecked. The CDR3 extends over 14 amino acids. Looked up from germline, CDR1 is DFQATT and CDR2 is SNEGSKA (reference sequence). The CDR3 protein is CSVGSQGSKSPLHF.

The rearrangement links TRBV6-5 to TRBJ1-1. Germline V gene lookup returns CDR1 MNHEY and CDR2 SVGAGI. CDR3 size: 15 residues. The CDR3 loop is CASSYEHRGNTEAFF.

The chain employs TRBV11-3 and TRBJ2-1; the D gene TCRdb calls, TRBD1, cannot be checked with no DNA. CDR3 length: 13 amino acids. The V gene's germline CDR1 is SGHNT and CDR2 YENEEA. CDR3 region: CASSFRDLDEQFF. The full variable domain, with the rest looked up from reference TRBV11-3 and TRBJ2-1, is EAGVVQSPRYKIIEKKQPVAFWCNPISGHNTLYWYLQNLGQGPELLIRYENEEAVDDSQLPKDRFSAERLKGVDSTLKIQPAELGDSAVYLCASSFRDLDEQFFGPGTRLTVL.

This chain links TRBV6-1 with TRBJ2-7; TCRdb reports TRBD1, a call that lacks DNA to check it against. CDR1 is MNHNS, CDR2 SASEGT, per germline. The CDR3 has 16 residues. CDR3 residues: CASSPLSRGLSYEQYF.

This chain connects TRBV6-1 to TRBJ2-7; lacking DNA, the TRBD2 call made by TCRdb goes unchecked. The V gene's germline CDR1 is MNHNS and CDR2 SASEGT. The CDR3 has 15 residues. The CDR3 sequence is CASQGGGTGWDEQYF.

J is TRBJ1-5 and V is TRBV7-6. The germline V gene encodes CDR1 SGHVS and CDR2 FNYEAQ. The CDR3 consists of 16 residues. CDR3 loop: CASSLVPAGSGQPQHF.

The gene calls are TRBV20-1 and TRBJ2-7; TCRdb's D gene call, TRBD1, goes unchecked for lack of DNA. Per the germline V gene, CDR1 is DFQATT and CDR2 is SNEGSKA (reference sequence). The CDR3 has 13 amino acids. CDR3 residues: CSARPGTHYEQYF.

This chain joins TRBV11-1 and TRBJ2-6. Germline V gene lookup returns CDR1 SGHAT and CDR2 FQDESV (reference sequence). The CDR3 has 15 residues. CDR3 amino acids: CASSLEVTGANVLTF.

This chain uses TRBV27 with TRBJ1-5. CDR1 is MNHEY and CDR2 is SMNVEV in the germline V gene (reference sequence). This CDR3 has 11 amino acids. CDR3 sequence: CASIVGQPQHF.

This rearrangement joins TRBV5-1 to TRBJ2-4; checking the TCRdb D call of TRBD1 is not possible without DNA. This CDR3 contains 13 residues. Germline loops: CDR1 SGHRS, CDR2 YFSETQ. The CDR3 reads CASSAEQGSIQYF.

This chain joins TRBV21-1 and TRBJ2-4; TCRdb designates TRBD2, a call that cannot be tested without DNA. TRBV21-1 is termed a pseudogene. This CDR3 comprises 21 residues. The CDR3 loop reads CASRAGLLRQEDNLAKNIQYF.

The rearrangement uses TRBV20-1 and TRBJ2-1; TCRdb indicates TRBD1, and absent DNA this call remains unverified. Germline CDR1 and CDR2: DFQATT and SNEGSKA (reference sequence). The CDR3 is made up of 14 amino acids. The CDR3 region is CSAHRTGTYNEQFF.

The V and J genes are TRBV6-1 and TRBJ2-7; TCRdb picks TRBD2, but there is no DNA to check that call. This CDR3 has 16 residues. Germline V gene sequence: CDR1 MNHNS, CDR2 SASEGT. The CDR3 spells CASSHLAGGSSYEQYF.